This is a list of T cell receptor beta chains from one sample in a study of cytomegalovirus exposure and HLA in healthy donors. The repertoire was sequenced with immunoSEQ multiplex PCR; TCRdb's copy has only in-frame clones and lacks some. The sample comprises approximately 180,000 clones, around 87% of which are singletons, and more than 1.2% rests with the top ten. Sequenced: PBMCs. The receptors originated from a woman aged 25-40 years in good health and CMV-seronegative. Each CDR3 is given with its conserved first and last residue. Each record gives: clone size, V gene, J gene, D gene, CDR3 protein, CDR3 DNA. D genes are given only for firm matches. A row's size may be missing; if present it is once, few, many or a size class.

-	TRBV7-2	TRBJ1-3	TRBD1	CASSLARQGISGNTIYF	TGTGCCAGCAGCTTAGCCAGACAGGGGATCTCTGGAAACACCATATATTTT
few	TRBV6-5	TRBJ2-7	-	CASSYFGQRYEQYF	TGTGCCAGCAGTTATTTCGGACAGCGCTACGAGCAGTACTTC
-	TRBV5-4	TRBJ1-1	-	CASSLDQGLSEAFF	TGTGCCAGCAGCTTGGATCAGGGGCTCTCTGAAGCTTTCTTT
-	TRBV2	TRBJ1-2	TRBD1	CASSGTGGAGGYTF	TGTGCCAGCAGTGGTACAGGGGGCGCGGGTGGCTACACCTTC
-	TRBV4-1	TRBJ2-1	TRBD2	CASSLLSGTYNEQFF	TGCGCCAGCAGCCTCCTAAGCGGGACCTACAATGAGCAGTTCTTC
-	TRBV4-1	TRBJ2-1	-	CASSLTYNEQFF	TGCGCCAGCAGCTTAACCTACAATGAGCAGTTCTTC
-	TRBV7-2	TRBJ1-5	-	CASSLGFGGPTDEPQHF	TGTGCCAGCAGCTTAGGTTTCGGGGGGCCGACAGATGAGCCCCAGCATTTT
-	TRBV6-5	TRBJ1-1	-	CASARTANTEAFF	TGTGCCAGCGCCCGAACAGCGAACACTGAAGCTTTCTTT
-	TRBV7-6	TRBJ1-6	TRBD1	CASSLEQGRDTYNSPLHF	TGTGCCAGCAGCTTAGAACAGGGGCGGGACACCTATAATTCACCCCTCCACTTT
-	TRBV10-1	TRBJ2-3	-	CASSAQGLPDTQYF	TGCGCCAGCAGTGCCCAGGGACTTCCCGATACGCAGTATTTT
-	TRBV7-9	TRBJ2-5	-	CASSLNGGQETQYF	TGTGCCAGCAGTTTAAACGGCGGGCAAGAGACCCAGTACTTC
-	TRBV4-2	TRBJ1-5	-	CASSHGGGDSNQPQHF	TGTGCCAGCAGCCACGGTGGGGGGGATAGCAATCAGCCCCAGCATTTT
-	TRBV19	TRBJ2-5	-	CASSLTGLEETQYF	TGTGCCAGTAGTCTTACGGGACTTGAAGAGACCCAGTACTTC
-	TRBV4-1	TRBJ2-5	TRBD2	CASSQASGGWETQYF	TGCGCCAGCAGCCAAGCCTCGGGAGGCTGGGAGACCCAGTACTTC
-	TRBV7-9	TRBJ2-3	-	CASSSPSGRLPGDTQYF	TGTGCCAGCAGCTCACCGTCGGGTCGGTTACCTGGGGATACGCAGTATTTT
-	TRBV9	TRBJ2-7	TRBD1	CASSGWDSSYEQYF	TGTGCCAGCAGCGGATGGGACAGTAGCTACGAGCAGTACTTC
-	TRBV14	TRBJ1-6	-	CASSQDLPIPGGDSPLHF	TGTGCCAGCAGCCAAGATCTCCCCATCCCCGGAGGGGATTCACCCCTCCACTTT
-	TRBV5-6	TRBJ2-1	TRBD2	CASSLGVAGGYEQFF	TGTGCCAGCAGCTTAGGGGTAGCGGGGGGTTATGAGCAGTTCTTC
-	TRBV2	TRBJ1-2	TRBD1	CASSEQGQYYGYTF	TGTGCCAGCAGTGAACAGGGACAGTACTATGGCTACACCTTC
-	TRBV19	TRBJ1-6	-	CASSIDWTVNSPLHF	TGTGCCAGTAGTATAGATTGGACAGTAAATTCACCCCTCCACTTT
-	TRBV27	TRBJ2-1	TRBD2	CASSGGGIYNEQFF	TGTGCCAGCAGCGGGGGGGGAATCTACAATGAGCAGTTCTTC
-	TRBV5-1	TRBJ1-6	-	CASSLADSSNSPLHF	TGCGCCAGCAGCTTGGCTGACAGCTCCAATTCACCCCTCCACTTT
-	TRBV10-3	TRBJ1-5	-	CAISAVSNQPQHF	TGTGCCATCAGTGCCGTTAGCAATCAGCCCCAGCATTTT
-	TRBV18	TRBJ1-1	-	CASSPPRGKVNTEAFF	TGTGCCAGCTCACCACCCAGGGGTAAGGTGAACACTGAAGCTTTCTTT
-	TRBV7-6	TRBJ1-1	TRBD1	CASSAPTGGDTEAFF	TGTGCCAGCAGCGCCCCGACAGGGGGTGACACTGAAGCTTTCTTT
-	TRBV9	TRBJ2-2	TRBD2	CASSGGRGTSNTGELFF	TGTGCCAGCAGCGGAGGCCGGGGGACTAGCAACACCGGGGAGCTGTTTTTT
few	TRBV6-1	TRBJ2-3	TRBD2	CASSDWTSGRIDTQYF	TGTGCCAGCAGTGACTGGACTAGCGGGAGGATAGATACGCAGTATTTT
-	TRBV5-5	TRBJ2-7	TRBD2	CASSSRGGEQYF	TGTGCCAGCAGCTCGCGGGGGGGCGAGCAGTACTTC
-	TRBV5-4	TRBJ1-2	TRBD1	CASSLWTGVDGYTF	TGTGCCAGCAGCCTCTGGACAGGGGTGGATGGCTACACCTTC
-	TRBV6-1	TRBJ2-7	TRBD2	CASSEALGGGYYEQYF	TGTGCCAGCAGTGAAGCGCTTGGGGGGGGGTACTACGAGCAGTACTTC
-	TRBV7-9	TRBJ2-7	-	CASSFTAGASYEQYF	TGTGCCAGCAGCTTCACCGCGGGGGCTTCCTACGAGCAGTACTTC
-	TRBV5-5	TRBJ1-4	TRBD1	CASTKDRVGEKLFF	TGTGCCAGCACCAAGGACAGGGTTGGTGAAAAACTGTTTTTT
few	TRBV2	TRBJ2-7	TRBD1	CASVGQGVEQYF	TGTGCCAGCGTGGGACAGGGGGTCGAGCAGTACTTC
-	TRBV23-1	TRBJ1-4	-	CARGATNEKLFF	TGCGCCAGAGGAGCTACGAATGAAAAACTGTTTTTT
-	TRBV30	TRBJ1-6	-	CAWSRETHSPLHF	TGTGCCTGGAGTCGAGAGACTCATTCACCCCTCCACTTT
-	TRBV7-6	TRBJ2-2	TRBD1	CASSLARDRDYTGELFF	TGTGCCAGCAGCTTAGCTCGGGACAGAGACTACACCGGGGAGCTGTTTTTT
once	TRBV19	TRBJ2-1	-	CASSIISNNEQFF	TGTGCCAGTAGTATAATCAGTAACAATGAGCAGTTCTTC
-	TRBV4-1	TRBJ1-2	TRBD1	CASSHPPGDRGRLRYGYTF	TGCGCCAGCAGCCATCCCCCCGGGGACAGAGGTCGCCTCCGCTATGGCTACACCTTC
-	TRBV2	TRBJ1-2	TRBD1	CATGRGQSLYGYTF	TGTGCCACCGGAAGGGGACAGTCTCTCTATGGCTACACCTTC
-	TRBV11-2	TRBJ2-7	-	CASSLVALIESRAYEQYF	TGCGCCAGCAGCTTAGTAGCCCTCATTGAATCCAGGGCCTACGAGCAGTACTTC
-	TRBV7-2	TRBJ1-4	TRBD1	CASSHGTAIMKRMFF	TGTGCCAGCAGCCACGGGACAGCCATAATGAAAAGGATGTTTTTT
-	TRBV9	TRBJ1-1	-	CASRGPPPRYTEAFF	TGTGCCAGCAGGGGCCCCCCACCGCGTTACACTGAAGCTTTCTTT
-	TRBV11-3	TRBJ2-1	TRBD2	CASSPAGTSSYNEQFF	TGTGCCAGCAGTCCCGCCGGGACTAGCTCCTACAATGAGCAGTTCTTC
-	TRBV5-1	TRBJ2-3	-	CASSLIQGRTDTQYF	TGCGCCAGCAGCTTGATACAGGGTCGTACAGATACGCAGTATTTT
-	TRBV4-3	TRBJ1-4	-	CASSQGIGAGEKLFF	TGCGCCAGCAGCCAAGGTATAGGGGCAGGAGAAAAACTGTTTTTT
-	TRBV4-1	TRBJ1-1	-	CASSQEEGAGLGTEAFF	TGCGCCAGCAGCCAAGAGGAAGGCGCAGGGCTCGGCACTGAAGCTTTCTTT
-	TRBV29-1	TRBJ2-6	-	CSVTGAGANVLTF	TGCAGCGTGACAGGAGCTGGGGCCAACGTCCTGACTTTC
-	TRBV5-4	TRBJ1-1	-	CASTLDGSGDGEAFF	TGTGCCAGCACCCTCGACGGTTCAGGGGATGGAGAAGCTTTCTTT
-	TRBV28	TRBJ1-6	TRBD1	CASSLPGGIGSPLHF	TGTGCCAGCAGTTTACCAGGGGGCATAGGTTCACCCCTCCACTTT
-	TRBV19	TRBJ1-5	TRBD1	CASSKQGVRQPQHF	TGTGCCAGTAGTAAACAGGGGGTACGGCAGCCCCAGCATTTT
-	TRBV27	TRBJ1-2	TRBD1	CASSLTGGVPGYTF	TGTGCCAGCAGTTTGACAGGGGGCGTACCCGGCTACACCTTC
-	TRBV7-2	TRBJ2-5	-	CASSSSGETQYF	TGTGCCAGCAGCTCTAGTGGGGAGACCCAGTACTTC
few	TRBV7-9	TRBJ1-5	TRBD1	CASSHGTGLYQPQHF	TGTGCCAGCAGCCACGGGACAGGGCTCTATCAGCCCCAGCATTTT
-	TRBV5-1	TRBJ2-7	-	CASSQDSSYEQYF	TGCGCCAGCAGCCAGGACAGCTCCTACGAGCAGTACTTC
-	TRBV5-1	TRBJ2-5	TRBD2	CASSLTSGGQETQYF	TGCGCCAGCAGCTTGACTAGCGGGGGCCAAGAGACCCAGTACTTC
-	TRBV5-1	TRBJ2-5	TRBD2	CASSPRLARRAETQYF	TGCGCCAGCAGTCCCCGACTAGCGCGGCGGGCAGAGACCCAGTACTTC
-	TRBV5-4	TRBJ1-4	TRBD1	CASSPSQGAREKLFF	TGTGCCAGCAGCCCCTCACAGGGGGCAAGGGAAAAACTGTTTTTT
-	TRBV9	TRBJ2-3	-	CASSVASSGTDTQYF	TGTGCCAGCAGCGTAGCAAGCTCGGGCACAGATACGCAGTATTTT
-	TRBV9	TRBJ2-7	TRBD1	CASSDGTESYEQYF	TGTGCCAGCAGCGACGGGACAGAGTCCTACGAGCAGTACTTC